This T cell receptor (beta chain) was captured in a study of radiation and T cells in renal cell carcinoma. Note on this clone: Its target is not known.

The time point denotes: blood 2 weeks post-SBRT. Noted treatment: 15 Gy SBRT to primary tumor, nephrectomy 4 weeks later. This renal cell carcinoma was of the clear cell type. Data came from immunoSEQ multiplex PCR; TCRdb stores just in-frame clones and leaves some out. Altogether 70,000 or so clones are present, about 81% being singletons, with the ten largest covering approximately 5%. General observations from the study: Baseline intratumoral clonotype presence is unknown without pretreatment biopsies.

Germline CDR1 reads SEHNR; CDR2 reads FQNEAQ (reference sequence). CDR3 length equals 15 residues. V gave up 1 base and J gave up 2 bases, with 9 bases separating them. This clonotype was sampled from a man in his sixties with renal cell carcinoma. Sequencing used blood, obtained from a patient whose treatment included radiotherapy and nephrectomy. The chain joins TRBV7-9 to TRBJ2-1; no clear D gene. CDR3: CASSLVYDTYNEQFF. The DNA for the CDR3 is TGTGCCAGCAGCTTAGTTTACGACACCTACAATGAGCAGTTCTTC.